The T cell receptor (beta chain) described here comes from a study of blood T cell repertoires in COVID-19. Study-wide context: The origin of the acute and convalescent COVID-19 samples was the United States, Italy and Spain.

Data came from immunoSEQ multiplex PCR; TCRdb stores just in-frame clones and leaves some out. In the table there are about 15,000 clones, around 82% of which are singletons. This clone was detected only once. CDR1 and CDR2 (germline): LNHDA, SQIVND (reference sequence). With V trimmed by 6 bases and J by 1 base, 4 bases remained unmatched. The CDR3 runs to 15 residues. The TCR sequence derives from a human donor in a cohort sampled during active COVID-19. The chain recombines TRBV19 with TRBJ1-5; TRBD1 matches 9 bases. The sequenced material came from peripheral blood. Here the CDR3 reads CASRRDRVSNQPQHF. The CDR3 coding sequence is TGTGCCAGTAGGCGGGACAGGGTAAGCAATCAGCCCCAGCATTTT.